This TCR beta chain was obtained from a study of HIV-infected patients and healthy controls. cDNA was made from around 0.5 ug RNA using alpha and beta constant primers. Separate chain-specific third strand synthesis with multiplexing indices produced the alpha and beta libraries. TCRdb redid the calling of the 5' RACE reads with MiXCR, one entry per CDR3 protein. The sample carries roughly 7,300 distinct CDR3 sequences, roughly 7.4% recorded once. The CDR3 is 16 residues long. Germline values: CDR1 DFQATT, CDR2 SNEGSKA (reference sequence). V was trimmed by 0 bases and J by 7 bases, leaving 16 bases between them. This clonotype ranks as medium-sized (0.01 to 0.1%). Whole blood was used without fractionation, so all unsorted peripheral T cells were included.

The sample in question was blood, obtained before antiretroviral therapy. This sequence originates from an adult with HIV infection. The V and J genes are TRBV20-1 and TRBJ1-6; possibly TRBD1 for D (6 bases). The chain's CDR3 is CSARDRGAGLNSPLHF. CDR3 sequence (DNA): TGCAGTGCTAGAGATCGGGGGGCGGGTTTGAATTCACCCCTCCACTTT.